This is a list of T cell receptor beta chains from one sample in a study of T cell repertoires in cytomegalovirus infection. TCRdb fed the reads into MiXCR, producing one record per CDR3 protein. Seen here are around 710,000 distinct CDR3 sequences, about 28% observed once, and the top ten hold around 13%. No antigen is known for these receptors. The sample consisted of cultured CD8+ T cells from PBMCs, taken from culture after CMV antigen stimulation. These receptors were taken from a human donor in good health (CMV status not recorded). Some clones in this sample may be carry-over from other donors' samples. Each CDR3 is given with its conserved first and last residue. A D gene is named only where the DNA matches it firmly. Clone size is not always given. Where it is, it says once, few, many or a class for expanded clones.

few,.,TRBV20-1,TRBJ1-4,TGCAGTGCTAGTAACCTACAGGATTTCAAGGAAAAACTGTTTTTT,CSASNLQDFKEKLFF
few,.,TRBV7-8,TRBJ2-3,TGTGCCAGCAGCTTAGTGGCTAGCGAGAGCACAGATACGCAGTATTTT,CASSLVASESTDTQYF
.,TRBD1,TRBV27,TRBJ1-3,TGTGCCAGCAGCCCCTTTACAGGGGCGCTTGGAAACACCATATATTTT,CASSPFTGALGNTIYF
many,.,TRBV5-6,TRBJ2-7,TGCGCCAGCAGCCCGGGGCGGGGCTACGAGCAGTACTTC,CASSPGRGYEQYF
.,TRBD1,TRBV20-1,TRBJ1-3,TGCAGTGCCACGAGACAGGGTTCTCCTCCGGGAAACACCATATATTTT,CSATRQGSPPGNTIYF
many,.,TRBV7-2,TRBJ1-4,TGTGCCAGCAGCTTCCACGCTGCAACTAATGAAAAACTGTTTTTT,CASSFHAATNEKLFF
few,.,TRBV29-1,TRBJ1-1,TGCAGTTCCTGGGCGTGGGGTACGAGCACTGAAGCTTTCTTT,CSSWAWGTSTEAFF
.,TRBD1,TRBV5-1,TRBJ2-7,TGCGCCAGCAGCTTGGCGGGACAGACTCTGCAGCAGTACTTC,CASSLAGQTLQQYF
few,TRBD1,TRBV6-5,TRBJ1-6,TGTGCCAGCAGTTACTCAGCCGGGACAGGGGATTCACCCCTCCACTTT,CASSYSAGTGDSPLHF
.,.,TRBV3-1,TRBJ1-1,TGTGCCAGCAGCCACATGGGGGGAGATGAAGCTTTCTTT,CASSHMGGDEAFF
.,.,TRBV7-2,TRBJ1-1,TGTGCCAGCGGCTTCGAGATCTCTCTCAACACTGAAGCTTTCTTT,CASGFEISLNTEAFF
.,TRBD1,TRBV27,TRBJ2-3,TGTGCCAGCAGTAGACGGACAGGGTCCGATACGCAGTATTTT,CASSRRTGSDTQYF
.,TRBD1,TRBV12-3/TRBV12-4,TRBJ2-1,TGTGCCAGCAGTCTCCGGACAGGGGAGGACAATGAGCAGTTCTTC,CASSLRTGEDNEQFF
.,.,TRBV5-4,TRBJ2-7,TGTGCCAGCACCACGGACAGTGTTTACGAGCAGTACTTC,CASTTDSVYEQYF
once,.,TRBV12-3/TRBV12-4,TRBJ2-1,TGTGCCAGCAGCGGGATTCCGTCGAATGAGCAGTTCTTC,CASSGIPSNEQFF
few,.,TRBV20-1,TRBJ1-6,TGCAGTGCTAGAGGCGCGGACTCCTATAATTCACCCCTCCACTTT,CSARGADSYNSPLHF
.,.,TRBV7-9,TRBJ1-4,TGTGCCAGCAGCTCCCATTGGATTGCGACCGGTGAAAAACTGTTTTTT,CASSSHWIATGEKLFF
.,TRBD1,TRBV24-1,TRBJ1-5,TGTGCCACCAGTGAACAACAGGGGCCCAATCAGCCCCAGCATTTT,CATSEQQGPNQPQHF
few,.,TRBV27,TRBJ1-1,TGTGCCAGCAGTTTATCAGATGGCAACACTGAAGCTTTCTTT,CASSLSDGNTEAFF
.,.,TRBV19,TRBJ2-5,TGTGCCAGTAGTATGGATACAGCCCTGACGGGAGAGACCCAGTACTTC,CASSMDTALTGETQYF
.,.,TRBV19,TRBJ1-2,TGTGCCAGTAGTGCCCCCCAGGGCGGTTATGGCTACACCTTC,CASSAPQGGYGYTF
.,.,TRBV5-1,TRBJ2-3,TGCGCCAGCAGCTTGGCCACAGGCATCACAGATACGCAGTATTTT,CASSLATGITDTQYF
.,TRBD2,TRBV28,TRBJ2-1,TGTGCCAGCAGTTTAATAGAGACTAGCGGGGATGATGAGCAGTTCTTC,CASSLIETSGDDEQFF
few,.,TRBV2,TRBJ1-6,TGTGCCAGCAGTGACAGGGGCACCAACTCACCCCTCCACTTT,CASSDRGTNSPLHF
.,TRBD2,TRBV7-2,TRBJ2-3,TGTGCCAGCAGCGGGACTAGCGGGGTTCTAGATACGCAGTATTTT,CASSGTSGVLDTQYF
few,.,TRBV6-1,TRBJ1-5,TGTGCCAGCAGTGATCCTTACGGCGCGCGAGCCAATCAGCCCCAGCATTTT,CASSDPYGARANQPQHF
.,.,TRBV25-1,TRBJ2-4,TGTGCCAGCAGTTGGGGAATCTCGAGGGGCAAAAACATTCAGTACTTC,CASSWGISRGKNIQYF
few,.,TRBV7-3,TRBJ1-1,TGTGCCAGCAGCCTAGTGAGGGGGGCTAGAACTGAAGCTTTCTTT,CASSLVRGARTEAFF
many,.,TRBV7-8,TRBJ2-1,TGTGCCAGCAGCTTAGAACGGCAGGGGGGCGTATGGGGCTACAATGAGCAGTTCTTC,CASSLERQGGVWGYNEQFF
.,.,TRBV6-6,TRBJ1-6,TGTGCCAGCAGAACGAGGGGACTTTATAATTCACCCCTCCACTTT,CASRTRGLYNSPLHF
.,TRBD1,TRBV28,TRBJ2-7,TGTGCCAGCAGGCACCCAGGGGGTCGACTCTACGAGCAGTACTTC,CASRHPGGRLYEQYF
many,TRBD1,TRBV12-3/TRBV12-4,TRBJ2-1,TGTGCCAGCAGCTATTTGTGGGACAGGGTTCTGCATGAGCAGTTCTTC,CASSYLWDRVLHEQFF
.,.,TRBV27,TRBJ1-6,TGTGCCAGCAGTTTGCCTTCCTATAATTCACCCCTCCACTTT,CASSLPSYNSPLHF
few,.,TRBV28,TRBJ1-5,TGTGCCAGCAGTTACTCGACAGGAAAATATAGCAATCAGCCCCAGCATTTT,CASSYSTGKYSNQPQHF
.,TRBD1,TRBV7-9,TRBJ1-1,TGTGCCAGCAGCCGAGACCCCCGGACAGGGCAAACTGAAGCTTTCTTT,CASSRDPRTGQTEAFF
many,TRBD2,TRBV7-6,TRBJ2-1,TGTGCCAGCAGCTCGACCGGGGGGGGAAGACTAGCGGGGAATGAGCAGTTCTTC,CASSSTGGGRLAGNEQFF
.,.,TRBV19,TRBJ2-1,TGTGCCAGTAGTAGGGGGCAGAGCTCCTACAATGAGCAGTTCTTC,CASSRGQSSYNEQFF
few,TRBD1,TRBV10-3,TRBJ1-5,TGTGCCATCAGTGAGGGACAGGGCAGCAATCAGCCCCAGCATTTT,CAISEGQGSNQPQHF
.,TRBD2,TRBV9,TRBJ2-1,TGTGCCAGCAGCGTAGGGGGGGGGAAAAGTGAGCAGTTCTTC,CASSVGGGKSEQFF
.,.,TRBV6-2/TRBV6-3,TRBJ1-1,TGTGCCAGCAGTTATACACTCATGAACACTGAAGCTTTCTTT,CASSYTLMNTEAFF
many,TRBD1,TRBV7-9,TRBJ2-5,TGTGCCAGCAGCTTCGAACAGGGGGCGAAGACCCAGTACTTC,CASSFEQGAKTQYF
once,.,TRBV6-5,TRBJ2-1,TGTGCCAGCAGTCCAACTGGCTACTGGGAGCAGTTCTTC,CASSPTGYWEQFF
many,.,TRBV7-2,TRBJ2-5,TGTGCCAGCAGCTCTGGGACCTCTAACTTGGAGACCCAGTACTTC,CASSSGTSNLETQYF
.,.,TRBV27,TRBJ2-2,TGTGCCAGCACCCAGGGGGGGGGGTCCGGGGAGCTGTTTTTT,CASTQGGGSGELFF
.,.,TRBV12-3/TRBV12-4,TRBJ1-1,TGTGCCAGCACCAGGGACATCCGAGAAGCTTTCTTT,CASTRDIREAFF
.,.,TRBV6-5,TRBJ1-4,TGTGCCAGCAAGCTACAGGGTCGGCTGTTTTTT,CASKLQGRLFF
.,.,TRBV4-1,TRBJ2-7,TGCGCCAGCAGCCAAGAACAGGGTTCGTTGGAGCAGTACTTC,CASSQEQGSLEQYF
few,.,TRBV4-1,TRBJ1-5,TGCGCCAGCAGCCAGTGGTGGTTTGATGACCCGAGCAATCAGCCCCAGCATTTT,CASSQWWFDDPSNQPQHF
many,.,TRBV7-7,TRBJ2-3,TGTGCTAGCAGCTTAGATGGGGATTCGGCAGATACGCAGTATTTT,CASSLDGDSADTQYF
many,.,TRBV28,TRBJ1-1,TGTGCCAGCAGCGAAACCATGAACACTGAAGCTTTCTTT,CASSETMNTEAFF
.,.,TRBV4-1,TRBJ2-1,TGCGCCAGCAGCCAAGATGCCGGGACGGGCAATGAGCAGTTCTTC,CASSQDAGTGNEQFF
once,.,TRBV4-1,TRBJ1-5,TGCGCCAGCAGCCAAGAAGGAGCTGATCAGCCCCAGCATTTT,CASSQEGADQPQHF
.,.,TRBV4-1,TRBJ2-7,TGCGCCAGCAGCCAAGGATACGGTACCTACGAGCAGTACTTC,CASSQGYGTYEQYF
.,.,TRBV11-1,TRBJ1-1,TGTGCCAGCAGCTTAGCAGCGGCGGCCCGGCTTGAAGCTTTCTTT,CASSLAAAARLEAFF
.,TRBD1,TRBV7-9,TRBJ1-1,TGTGCCAGCAGCGACCCCGACAGGGAGAACACTGAAGCTTTCTTT,CASSDPDRENTEAFF
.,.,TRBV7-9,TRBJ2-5,TGTGCCAGCAGCTTAGTTTCTGGCAGCACCCAAGAGACCCAGTACTTC,CASSLVSGSTQETQYF